The 13 T cell receptor beta chains presented below share a single source sample, sequenced in a study of response to subunit inactivated influenza vaccine. One entry per CDR3 protein, called by TCRdb with MiXCR from the RT-PCR reads. The profile shows about 480,000 distinct CDR3 sequences, 10% to 15% of them singletons. The sample in question was PBMCs from blood, obtained 45 days after vaccination. These receptors all stem from a man aged 45 to 65 who received an inactivated influenza vaccine.

This clonotype was seen many times. The gene calls are TRBV11-2 and TRBJ2-1; D is ambiguous. Germline V gene lookup returns CDR1 SGHAT and CDR2 FQNNGV. The CDR3 is 13 residues long. The V end was cut by 3 bases, the J end by 5 bases, with 8 bases between. The CDR3 region is CASSLGRNNEQFF. DNA of the CDR3: TGTGCCAGCAGCTTGGGCAGAAACAATGAGCAGTTCTTC. Full variable domain (remainder filled in from reference TRBV11-2 and TRBJ2-1): EAGVAQSPRYKIIEKRQSVAFWCNPISGHATLYWYQQILGQGPKLLIQFQNNGVVDDSQLPKDRFSAERLKGVDSTLKIQPAKLEDSAVYLCASSLGRNNEQFFGPGTRLTVL.

This clonotype occurred many times. The chain has TRBV10-3 and TRBJ2-7, with 10 bases aligning to TRBD1. The germline gives CDR1 ENHRY, CDR2 SYGVKD. This CDR3 has 13 residues. The V segment lost 11 bases and the J segment 5 bases; nucleotides outside the gene matches: 9. CDR3 in DNA: TGTGCCGCCAGGCGGGACAGGGGCCACGAGCAGTACTTC. Amino acid sequence: CAARRDRGHEQYF.

This clonotype was found a few times. J is TRBJ1-2 and V is TRBV12-3 or TRBV12-4, with 10 positions matching TRBD1. V shed 1 base and J 8 bases; nucleotides not matched to a gene: 4. This CDR3 has 14 amino acids. CDR3 protein: CASSLGTGGLGYTF. In DNA form, the CDR3 reads TGTGCCAGCAGTTTAGGGACAGGGGGTTTGGGCTACACCTTC.

This clonotype was recorded a few times. This chain joins TRBV13 and TRBJ2-3; perhaps D is TRBD1 or TRBD2 (6 bases each). This CDR3 is 16 amino acids long. V was pared by 5 bases and J by 2 bases, with 17 bases between. CDR1 is PRHDT and CDR2 is FYEKMQ in the germline V gene (reference sequence). CDR3 in DNA: TGTGCCAGCAGCCTTCTTAGGGGGGCGAACACAGATACGCAGTATTTT. This gives the protein CASSLLRGANTDTQYF.

This clonotype was seen a few times. The V and J genes are TRBV28 and TRBJ2-3; 11 bases line up with TRBD1. Germline CDR1 reads MDHEN; CDR2 reads SYDVKM. Germline trimming cut 6 bases from V and 4 bases from J; bases unmatched to any gene: 6. The CDR3 loop spans 15 amino acids. This CDR3 reads CASSRTGGVSDTQYF. The CDR3 bases are TGTGCCAGCAGCCGGACAGGGGGCGTGTCAGATACGCAGTATTTT.

This clonotype was counted ten times or more. V is TRBV20-1 and J is TRBJ2-7; 9 bases map to TRBD2. CDR3 length: 14 residues. Germline V gene lookup returns CDR1 DFQATT and CDR2 SNEGSKA (reference sequence). V dropped 6 bases and J dropped 4; count of bases not matched to a gene: 10. The CDR3 spells CSASTASGTYEQYF. The CDR3 DNA reads TGCAGTGCCTCAACGGCTAGCGGGACTTACGAGCAGTACTTC.

This clonotype was seen only a few times. The chain recombines TRBV11-2 with TRBJ1-4, with 7 bases aligning to TRBD1. The V segment lost 4 bases and the J segment 7 bases; nucleotides outside the gene matches: 9. The CDR3 consists of 15 residues. CDR1 and CDR2 (germline): SGHAT, FQNNGV. CDR3 nucleotides: TGTGCCAGCAGCTCACGCGACAGGGCGATTGAAAAACTGTTTTTT. Translated, it gives CASSSRDRAIEKLFF.

The chain combines TRBV5-1 with TRBJ2-3; a weak D match, TRBD1 (6 bases). Germline V gene data show CDR1 as SGHRS and CDR2 as YFSETQ. The CDR3 loop spans 17 amino acids. The V end lost 4 bases, the J end lost 2 bases, and 20 bases lay between the germline ends. The CDR3 bases are TGCGCCAGCAGCCTAGGAGGACAGACGATCCCCACAGATACGCAGTATTTT. It yields the protein CASSLGGQTIPTDTQYF. Based on the CDR3 plus reference TRBV5-1 and TRBJ2-3, the full variable domain is KAGVTQTPRYLIKTRGQQVTLSCSPISGHRSVSWYQQTPGQGLQFLFEYFSETQRNKGNFPGRFSGRQFSNSRSEMNVSTLELGDSALYLCASSLGGQTIPTDTQYFGPGTRLTVL.

This clonotype was counted many times. The chain employs TRBV4-3 and TRBJ2-1; 7 bases are shared with TRBD1. V dropped 3 bases and J dropped 10; count of bases not matched to a gene: 18. CDR3 length: 17 residues. CDR1 LGHNA and CDR2 YSLEER come from the germline V gene. In DNA, the CDR3 is TGCGCCAGCAGCCAGATCACAGGGGTGGTCGGGGAAGGGGAGCAGTTCTTC. Its protein product is CASSQITGVVGEGEQFF.

This clonotype has at least ten counts. This chain links TRBV20-1 with TRBJ2-7; 9 bases agree with TRBD1. V gave up 6 bases and J gave up 3 bases; unmatched junction bases: 9. This CDR3 is 14 amino acids long. CDR1 is DFQATT, CDR2 SNEGSKA, per germline (reference sequence). The CDR3 DNA reads as TGCAGTGCCCCGACGGGGACAGGGTTCTACGAGCAGTACTTC. Its protein is CSAPTGTGFYEQYF.

This clonotype was observed a few times. The CDR3 DNA reads TGTGCCAGCAGCGAGGGGGCGGCGTCCGACGAGCAGTACTTC. It codes for CASSEGAASDEQYF. V usage is TRBV9 and J usage is TRBJ2-7, with 7 bases aligning to TRBD1. The germline CDR1 and CDR2 sequences are SGDLS and YYNGEE. This CDR3 is 14 amino acids long. The J segment lost 5 bases and the V segment lost 3 bases, leaving 8 bases of the junction unmatched.

This clonotype was seen at least ten times. Here the CDR3 reads CASSRERGGSPLHF. The CDR3 DNA reads TGTGCCAGCAGTCGGGAGAGGGGAGGTTCACCCCTCCACTTT. V is TRBV6-1 and J is TRBJ1-6; D perhaps matches TRBD1 (5 bases). Germline V gene lookup returns CDR1 MNHNS and CDR2 SASEGT. The CDR3 is 14 residues long. Trimming removed 5 bases from V and 9 bases from J, with 14 bases in between.

The sample holds a few counts of this clonotype. V and J are TRBV12-3 or TRBV12-4 and TRBJ2-3; the D gene is possibly TRBD1 (6 bases). Trimming took 7 bases from V and 5 from J, leaving 16 bases between them. This CDR3 spans 14 amino acids. The CDR3 region has the DNA TGTGCCAGCATCCATTCGACAGGTGGAGATACGCAGTATTTT. Amino acids: CASIHSTGGDTQYF.